The 28 T cell receptor beta chains below were found in one sample sequenced in a study of a mutant IDH1 vaccine in newly diagnosed glioma. Antigens of these TCRs are unknown. Clones were sequenced by immunoSEQ multiplex PCR, and TCRdb holds only the in-frame ones, with some missing. This sample has approximately 31,000 clones; roughly 80% occur once, and the top ten carry approximately 7.1%. This sample's time point: week 35, safety follow-up. One vaccine dose held 300 ug of mutant IDH1 20-mer peptide and came with topical imiquimod. This sample comprised PBMCs, obtained from a glioma patient whose treatment included an IDH1 peptide vaccine. These receptors were collected from a woman aged 18 to 35 with glioma.

The chain links TRBV4-1 to TRBJ2-7; a possible D gene is TRBD1 (5 bases). CDR1 MGHRA and CDR2 YSYEKL come from the germline V gene. The V and J ends lost 0 bases and 2 bases respectively, with 11 bases between them. This CDR3 has 15 residues. The CDR3 region is CASSQDSDTAYEQYF. The DNA of the CDR3 is TGCGCCAGCAGCCAAGATTCGGACACTGCCTACGAGCAGTACTTC.

The chain is built from TRBV25-1 and TRBJ2-2; no firm D call. V was shortened by 4 bases and J by 1 base, with 4 bases between the two germline ends. Per the germline V gene, CDR1 is MGHDK and CDR2 is SYGVNS. This CDR3 has 13 residues. CDR3 sequence (DNA): TGTGCCAGCAGTGTGAGGAACACCGGGGAGCTGTTTTTT. Protein sequence: CASSVRNTGELFF.

This chain links TRBV19 with TRBJ1-5; no firm D call. There are 11 residues in the CDR3. V was cut by 5 bases and J by 11 bases, with 10 bases left in between. Germline-derived CDR1 and CDR2 are LNHDA and SQIVND (reference sequence). This CDR3 reads CASSSLQAQHF. The CDR3 bases are TGTGCCAGTAGTTCCCTCCAGGCCCAGCATTTT.

The table lists this clone with a count of one. V gene TRBV7-2 combines with J gene TRBJ2-3; D remains ambiguous. CDR1 is SGHTA, CDR2 FQGNSA, per germline. Between the trimmed V and J ends, which lost 5 bases and 2 bases, there was a span of 11 bases. CDR3 length: 14 residues. CDR3 nucleotide sequence: TGTGCCAGCAGCCAGTCCCGGATCACAGATACGCAGTATTTT. The encoded protein is CASSQSRITDTQYF.

V and J are TRBV6-1 and TRBJ2-1, with TRBD1 identical over 7 bases. The CDR3 is made up of 16 amino acids. V was clipped by 1 base and J by 5 bases; unmatched bases: 8. Germline CDR1 reads MNHNS; CDR2 reads SASEGT. The chain's CDR3 is CASSEGVGGLDNEQFF. DNA of the CDR3: TGTGCCAGCAGTGAAGGGGTAGGGGGCCTGGACAATGAGCAGTTCTTC.

V usage is TRBV11-2 and J usage is TRBJ2-7, with 7 bases fitting TRBD1. Trimming took 5 bases from V and 3 from J; bases not matched to a gene: 7. The CDR3 is made up of 14 amino acids. Germline assignment: CDR1 SGHAT and CDR2 FQNNGV. CDR3 DNA: TGTGCCAGCAGCGTGGGACAGAGCTACTACGAGCAGTACTTC. This codes for CASSVGQSYYEQYF.

The rearrangement links TRBV4-3 to TRBJ1-1, with D tentatively TRBD1 (5 bases). V was trimmed by 1 base and J by 0 bases, leaving 12 bases between them. CDR1 LGHNA and CDR2 YSLEER come from the germline V gene. This CDR3 has 16 amino acids. The DNA for the CDR3 is TGCGCCAGCAGCCAAGGCCCCGGGACGGTGAACACTGAAGCTTTCTTT. Protein sequence: CASSQGPGTVNTEAFF.

The chain employs TRBV7-2 and TRBJ1-2; D call uncertain. Per the germline V gene, CDR1 is SGHTA and CDR2 is FQGNSA. The CDR3 length is 12 residues. Deletions cut 3 bases from V and 4 bases from J, with 6 bases between. In nucleotides, the CDR3 is TGTGCCAGCAGCTTCCCAGGCTATGGCTACACCTTC. Protein: CASSFPGYGYTF.

This clone has a single count. The V call is TRBV2, the J call TRBJ1-4, with 7 nucleotides matching TRBD1. This CDR3 region has 15 residues. V gave up 6 bases and J gave up 8 bases; unmatched junction bases: 12. The germline V gene has CDR1 SNHLY and CDR2 FYNNEI. The CDR3 spells CASRNLGQAIEKLFF. CDR3 bases: TGTGCCAGCAGGAATCTAGGACAGGCAATCGAAAAACTGTTTTTT.

This chain connects TRBV27 to TRBJ2-7; D gene uncertain. V lost 3 bases and J 6 bases, leaving 12 bases between the germline ends. Germline V lookup: CDR1 MNHEY, CDR2 SMNVEV (reference sequence). The CDR3 runs to 13 residues. CDR3 coding DNA: TGTGCCAGCAGTTTCACACCCCCTAGCGAGCAGTACTTC. Translation: CASSFTPPSEQYF.

J is TRBJ1-6 and V is TRBV7-9, with D uncertain. Trimming shortened V by 1 base and J by 9 bases, and 4 bases separated the two germline ends. The V gene's germline CDR1 is SEHNR and CDR2 FQNEAQ (reference sequence). CDR3 length: 12 amino acids. The CDR3 DNA sequence: TGTGCCAGCAGCTTAGTAGGTTCACCCCTCCACTTT. Translated, it gives CASSLVGSPLHF.

The chain carries TRBV6-5 and TRBJ2-3; D gene ambiguous. V lost 4 bases to trimming and J lost 0 bases, with 8 bases between them. The CDR3 length is 14 residues. Germline V gene data show CDR1 as MNHEY and CDR2 as SVGAGI. The CDR3 reads CASSSDTSTDTQYF. The CDR3 bases are TGTGCCAGCAGTTCTGATACTAGCACAGATACGCAGTATTTT.

The gene calls are TRBV10-3 and TRBJ1-2, with a weak D call TRBD1 (5 bases). CDR3 size: 13 residues. V lost 3 bases to trimming and J lost 8 bases, with 13 bases between them. Germline values: CDR1 ENHRY, CDR2 SYGVKD. The CDR3 sequence: CAISDREAAGYTF. The DNA for the CDR3 is TGTGCCATCAGTGACAGGGAAGCCGCGGGCTACACCTTC.

The chain uses TRBV9 and TRBJ2-1; no reliable D call. There are 15 residues in the CDR3. The germline gives CDR1 SGDLS, CDR2 YYNGEE. The germline V and J ends were trimmed by 3 bases and 0 bases, with 10 bases remaining between them. For the CDR3, the DNA is TGTGCCAGCAGCGAGGGCTTGTTCTCCTACAATGAGCAGTTCTTC. This gives the protein CASSEGLFSYNEQFF.

The chain uses TRBV5-1 and TRBJ2-5; no clear D. The CDR3 extends over 14 amino acids. Between the trimmed V and J ends, which lost 1 base and 5 bases, there was a span of 12 bases. CDR1 is SGHRS and CDR2 is YFSETQ in the germline V gene. CDR3 in DNA: TGCGCCAGCAGCTTGTCTCCCCCGGCCGAGACCCAGTACTTC. Its translation: CASSLSPPAETQYF.

The chain has TRBV7-2 and TRBJ1-5, with 7 bases lining up with TRBD1. Germline-derived CDR1 and CDR2 are SGHTA and FQGNSA. J gave up 0 bases and V 2 bases, and 4 bases lay outside the gene matches. There are 16 residues in the CDR3. In nucleotides, the CDR3 is TGTGCCAGCAGCTTATACTACAGGGGTAGCAATCAGCCCCAGCATTTT. Translation gives CASSLYYRGSNQPQHF. The full variable domain, its missing parts supplied by reference TRBV7-2 and TRBJ1-5, is GAGVSQSPSNKVTEKGKDVELRCDPISGHTALYWYRQSLGQGLEFLIYFQGNSAPDKSGLPSDRFSAERTGGSVSTLTIQRTQQEDSAVYLCASSLYYRGSNQPQHFGDGTRLSIL.

CDR3 residues: CASSASSYEQYF. DNA for the CDR3: TGTGCCAGCAGCGCAAGCTCCTACGAGCAGTACTTC. The chain has TRBV7-6 and TRBJ2-7; D is undetermined. The CDR3 runs 12 residues. The germline CDR1 and CDR2 sequences are SGHVS and FNYEAQ. Trimming shortened V by 5 bases and J by 0 bases, and 5 bases separated the two germline ends.

The sample holds one count of this clone. CDR3 sequence reads: CASSEGGQPQHF. The CDR3 DNA sequence: TGCGCCAGCAGCGAGGGTGGTCAGCCCCAGCATTTT. The chain uses TRBV5-1 and TRBJ1-5; D gene ambiguous. CDR1 and CDR2 (germline): SGHRS, YFSETQ. V was cut by 4 bases and J by 6 bases, with 8 bases left in between. CDR3 length: 12 amino acids.

The chain joins TRBV19 to TRBJ2-7, with D hard to call. The CDR3 length is 14 residues. Germline V gene lookup returns CDR1 LNHDA and CDR2 SQIVND (reference sequence). Trimming took 1 base from V and 3 from J, leaving 10 bases between them. The CDR3 coding sequence is TGTGCCAGTAGTATAGCCGGAATTAGCTACGAGCAGTACTTC. This codes for CASSIAGISYEQYF.

This sequence joins TRBV5-1 and TRBJ2-7; D remains ambiguous. The V end was cut by 3 bases, the J end by 1 base, with 8 bases between. This CDR3 is 13 amino acids long. Germline V CDR1 and CDR2: SGHRS, YFSETQ. CDR3 DNA sequence: TGCGCCAGCAGCTGGACGATTTCCTACGAGCAGTACTTC. Its protein is CASSWTISYEQYF. The whole variable domain, remainder taken from reference TRBV5-1 and TRBJ2-7, is KAGVTQTPRYLIKTRGQQVTLSCSPISGHRSVSWYQQTPGQGLQFLFEYFSETQRNKGNFPGRFSGRQFSNSRSEMNVSTLELGDSALYLCASSWTISYEQYFGPGTRLTVT.

The chain links TRBV5-6 to TRBJ2-1; D gene uncertain. This CDR3 is built from 14 residues. CDR1 and CDR2 from the germline V gene are SGHDT and YYEEEE. With 2 bases removed from V and 5 bases from J, the gap between germline ends came to 11 bases. CDR3 coding DNA: TGTGCCAGCAGCTTTGGTTGGCTTAACAATGAGCAGTTCTTC. Translated, it gives CASSFGWLNNEQFF.

This clone is labeled as medium-sized. The chain couples TRBV5-5 to TRBJ1-2; the D is unclear. CDR1 is SGHKS and CDR2 is YYEKEE in the germline V gene (reference sequence). The CDR3 has 16 amino acids. The V end lost 0 bases, the J end lost 8 bases, and 20 bases lay between the germline ends. The CDR3 region has the DNA TGTGCCAGCAGCTTGGGAACCTTGGTGGGCTTACGGGGCTACACCTTC. It is translated as CASSLGTLVGLRGYTF.

The chain is built from TRBV4-1 and TRBJ1-3; no clear D. The length of the CDR3 is 15 residues. CDR1 MGHRA and CDR2 YSYEKL come from the germline V gene. Trimming took 1 base from V and 1 from J, leaving 8 bases between them. The CDR3 nucleotides read TGCGCCAGCAGCCAAGGATCGGGGTCTGGAAACACCATATATTTT. This sequence encodes CASSQGSGSGNTIYF.

This chain connects TRBV2 to TRBJ2-2; D is perhaps TRBD1 (5 bases). CDR3 length: 15 residues. V was cut by 3 bases and J by 3 bases, with 11 bases left in between. Per germline, CDR1 SNHLY and CDR2 FYNNEI. The CDR3 is CASSDKGLDTGELFF. As DNA, the CDR3 is TGTGCCAGCAGTGATAAGGGGCTCGACACCGGGGAGCTGTTTTTT.

The chain uses TRBV27 and TRBJ2-3; 9 positions match TRBD2. Trimming took 5 bases from V and 0 from J; bases not matched to a gene: 6. Germline V gives CDR1 MNHEY, CDR2 SMNVEV (reference sequence). CDR3 size: 16 residues. The CDR3 spells CASSPRTSASTDTQYF. The CDR3 DNA reads TGTGCCAGCAGTCCCCGGACTAGCGCGAGCACAGATACGCAGTATTTT.

The V and J genes are TRBV2 and TRBJ2-3; 7 bases fit TRBD2. The germline V gene has CDR1 SNHLY and CDR2 FYNNEI. J gave up 2 bases and V 4 bases, and 9 bases lay outside the gene matches. This CDR3 region has 16 residues. The CDR3 region has the DNA TGTGCCAGCAGTGTTATCGGGACTACGTACACAGATACGCAGTATTTT. Residues: CASSVIGTTYTDTQYF. Combining the CDR3 with reference TRBV2 and TRBJ2-3 gives the whole variable domain EPEVTQTPSHQVTQMGQEVILRCVPISNHLYFYWYRQILGQKVEFLVSFYNNEISEKSEIFDDQFSVERPDGSNFTLKIRSTKLEDSAMYFCASSVIGTTYTDTQYFGPGTRLTVL.

The chain couples TRBV6-1 to TRBJ2-7; 9 nucleotides agree with TRBD2. CDR3 length: 15 amino acids. Unmatched junction bases numbered 12, after V lost 6 bases and J lost 6 bases. Germline assignment: CDR1 MNHNS and CDR2 SASEGT. CDR3 amino acids: CASSPQQAGGREQYF. As DNA, the CDR3 is TGTGCCAGCAGCCCCCAACAAGCGGGAGGACGCGAGCAGTACTTC.

This chain uses TRBV18 with TRBJ2-3; D is perhaps TRBD2 (5 bases). Looked up from germline, CDR1 is KGHSH and CDR2 is LQKENI. The CDR3 totals 15 residues. The V end was cut by 3 bases, the J end by 4 bases, with 14 bases between. CDR3 sequence (DNA): TGTGCCAGCTCACCGCCCTTAGGAGGTCCAGATACGCAGTATTTT. Translated: CASSPPLGGPDTQYF.